This paragraph reports one T cell receptor beta chain. The antigen is undetermined. V shed 3 bases, J shed 5 bases, and the junction held 9 bases outside the gene matches. The CDR3 runs 16 residues. Germline V gene data show CDR1 as LGHNA and CDR2 as YSLEER. This specimen belongs to a study of T cells in narcolepsy. Study at large: Healthy controls were enrolled alongside patients with narcolepsy type 1 or type 2.

Study results and limitations: Comparing one patient's CSF and blood CD4+ clonotypes highlighted HCRT- and TRIB2-specific autoreactive clonotypes. Reportedly, autoreactive clonotypes were serially detected in patients' blood but not controls'. Some memory CD4+ repertoires had no autoreactive clone sequences.

Clones were sequenced by immunoSEQ multiplex PCR, and TCRdb holds only the in-frame ones, with some missing. This sample has tens of thousands of clones, with roughly 83% found just once. The chain is built from TRBV4-3 and TRBJ1-1; 10 positions agree with TRBD1. The material sequenced was CD45RA- memory CD4+ T cells from PBMCs. The receptor was isolated from a human donor with narcolepsy. The CDR3 here is CASSHRQGARGTEAFF. DNA of the CDR3: TGCGCCAGCAGCCACCGACAGGGGGCTAGGGGGACTGAAGCTTTCTTT.